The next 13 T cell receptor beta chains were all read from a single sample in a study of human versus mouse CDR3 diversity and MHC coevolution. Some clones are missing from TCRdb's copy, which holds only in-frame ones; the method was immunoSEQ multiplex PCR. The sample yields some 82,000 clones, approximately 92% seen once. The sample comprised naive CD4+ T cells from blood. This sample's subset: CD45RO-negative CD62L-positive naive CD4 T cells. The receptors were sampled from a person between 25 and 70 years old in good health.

The CDR3 protein is CASSQEDRGSFAANEKLFF. CDR3 bases: TGCGCCAGCAGCCAAGAGGACAGGGGGTCCTTTGCAGCTAATGAAAAACTGTTTTTT. The V call is TRBV4-3, the J call TRBJ1-4, with TRBD1 matching over 10 bases. Losses at the gene ends were 0 bases for V and 3 bases for J; bases not matched to a gene: 10. The germline V gene encodes CDR1 LGHNA and CDR2 YSLEER. The CDR3 runs 19 residues.

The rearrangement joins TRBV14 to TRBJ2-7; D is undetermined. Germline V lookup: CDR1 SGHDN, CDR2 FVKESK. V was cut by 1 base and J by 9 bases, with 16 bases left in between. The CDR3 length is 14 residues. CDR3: CASSQAGGAPGQYF. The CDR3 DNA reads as TGTGCCAGCAGCCAAGCGGGTGGCGCCCCTGGGCAGTACTTC. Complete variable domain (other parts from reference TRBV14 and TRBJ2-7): EAGVTQFPSHSVIEKGQTVTLRCDPISGHDNLYWYRRVMGKEIKFLLHFVKESKQDESGMPNNRFLAERTGGTYSTLKVQPAELEDSGVYFCASSQAGGAPGQYFGPGTRLTVT.

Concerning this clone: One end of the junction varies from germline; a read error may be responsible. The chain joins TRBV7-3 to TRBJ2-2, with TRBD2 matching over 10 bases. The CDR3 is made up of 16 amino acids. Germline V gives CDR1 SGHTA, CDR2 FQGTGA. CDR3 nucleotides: TGTGCCGGCAGCCCTAGCGGGAGCGGGCACACCGGGGAGCTGTTTTTT. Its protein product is CAGSPSGSGHTGELFF.

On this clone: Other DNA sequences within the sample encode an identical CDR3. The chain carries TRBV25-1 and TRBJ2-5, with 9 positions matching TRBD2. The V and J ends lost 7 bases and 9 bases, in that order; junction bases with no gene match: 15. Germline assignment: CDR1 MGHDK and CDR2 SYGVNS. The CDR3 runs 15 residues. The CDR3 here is CASNREGGGAKAQYF. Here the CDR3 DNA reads TGTGCCAGCAACAGAGAGGGCGGGGGGGCTAAGGCCCAGTACTTC.

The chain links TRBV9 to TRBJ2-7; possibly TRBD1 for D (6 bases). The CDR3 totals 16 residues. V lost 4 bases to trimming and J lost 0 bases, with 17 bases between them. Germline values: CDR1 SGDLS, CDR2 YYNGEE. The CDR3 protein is CASSTGTLPFSYEQYF. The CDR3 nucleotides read TGTGCCAGCAGCACCGGGACACTTCCATTCTCCTACGAGCAGTACTTC.

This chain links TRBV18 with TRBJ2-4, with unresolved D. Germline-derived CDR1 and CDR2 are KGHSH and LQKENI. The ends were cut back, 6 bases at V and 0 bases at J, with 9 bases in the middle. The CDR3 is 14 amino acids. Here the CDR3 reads CASSPQLAKNIQYF. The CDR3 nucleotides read TGTGCCAGCTCGCCTCAGTTAGCCAAAAACATTCAGTACTTC.

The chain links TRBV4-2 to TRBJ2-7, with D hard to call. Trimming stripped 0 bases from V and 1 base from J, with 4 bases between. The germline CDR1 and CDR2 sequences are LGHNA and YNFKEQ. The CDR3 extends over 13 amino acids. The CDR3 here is CASSQEASYEQYF. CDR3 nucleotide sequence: TGTGCCAGCAGCCAAGAGGCTTCCTACGAGCAGTACTTC.

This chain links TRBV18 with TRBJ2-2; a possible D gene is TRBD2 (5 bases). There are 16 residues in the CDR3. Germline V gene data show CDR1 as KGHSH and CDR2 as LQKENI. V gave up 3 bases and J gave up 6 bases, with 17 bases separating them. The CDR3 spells CASSPLAGSWAGELFF. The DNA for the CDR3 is TGTGCCAGCTCACCGCTCGCTGGGAGCTGGGCCGGGGAGCTGTTTTTT.

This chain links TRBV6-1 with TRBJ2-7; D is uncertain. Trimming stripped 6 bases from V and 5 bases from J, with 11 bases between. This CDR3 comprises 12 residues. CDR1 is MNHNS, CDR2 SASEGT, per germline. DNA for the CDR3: TGTGCCAGCAGAGGTAGCCCCCACGAGCAGTACTTC. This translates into CASRGSPHEQYF.

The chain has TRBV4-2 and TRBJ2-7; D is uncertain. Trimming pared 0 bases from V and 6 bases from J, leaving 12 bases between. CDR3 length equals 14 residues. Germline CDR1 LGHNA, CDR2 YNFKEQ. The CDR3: CASSQEVSDSEQYF. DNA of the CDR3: TGTGCCAGCAGCCAAGAAGTCAGTGACTCCGAGCAGTACTTC.

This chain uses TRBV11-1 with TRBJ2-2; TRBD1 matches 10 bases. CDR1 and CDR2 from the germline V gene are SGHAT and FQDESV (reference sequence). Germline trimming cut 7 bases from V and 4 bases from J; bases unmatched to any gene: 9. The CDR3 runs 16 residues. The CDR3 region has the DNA TGTGCCAGCACCTCTTCGAGGACAGGGGGCACCGGGGAGCTGTTTTTT. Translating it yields CASTSSRTGGTGELFF. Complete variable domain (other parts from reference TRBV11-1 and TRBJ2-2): EAEVAQSPRYKITEKSQAVAFWCDPISGHATLYWYRQILGQGPELLVQFQDESVVDDSQLPKDRFSAERLKGVDSTLKIQPAELGDSAMYLCASTSSRTGGTGELFFGEGSRLTVL.

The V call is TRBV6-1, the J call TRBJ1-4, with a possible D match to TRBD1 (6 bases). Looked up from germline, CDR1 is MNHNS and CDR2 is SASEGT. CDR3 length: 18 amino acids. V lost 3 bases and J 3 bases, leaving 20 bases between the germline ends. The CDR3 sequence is CASSEVRGVYRANEKLFF. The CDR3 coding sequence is TGTGCCAGCAGTGAGGTCAGGGGCGTGTACAGGGCTAATGAAAAACTGTTTTTT.

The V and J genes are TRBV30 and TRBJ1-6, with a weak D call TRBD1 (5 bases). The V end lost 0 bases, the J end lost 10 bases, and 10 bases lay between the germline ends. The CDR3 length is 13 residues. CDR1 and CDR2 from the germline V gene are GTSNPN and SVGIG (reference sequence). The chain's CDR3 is CAWSVAGPSPLHF. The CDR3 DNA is TGTGCCTGGAGTGTCGCAGGGCCCTCACCCCTCCACTTT.